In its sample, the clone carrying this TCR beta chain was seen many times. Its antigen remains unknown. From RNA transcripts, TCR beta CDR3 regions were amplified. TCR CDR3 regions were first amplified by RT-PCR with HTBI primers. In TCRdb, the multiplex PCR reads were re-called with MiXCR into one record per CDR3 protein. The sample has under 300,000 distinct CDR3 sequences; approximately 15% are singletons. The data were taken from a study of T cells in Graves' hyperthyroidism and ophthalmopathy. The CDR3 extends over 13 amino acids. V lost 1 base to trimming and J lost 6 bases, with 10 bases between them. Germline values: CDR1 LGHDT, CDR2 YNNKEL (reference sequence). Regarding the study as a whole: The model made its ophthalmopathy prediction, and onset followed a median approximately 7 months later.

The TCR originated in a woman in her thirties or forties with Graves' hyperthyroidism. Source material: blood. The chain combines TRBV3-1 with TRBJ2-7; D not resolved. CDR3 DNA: TGTGCCAGCAGCCAAGTGTTAGAACCCGAGCAGTACTTC. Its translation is CASSQVLEPEQYF.